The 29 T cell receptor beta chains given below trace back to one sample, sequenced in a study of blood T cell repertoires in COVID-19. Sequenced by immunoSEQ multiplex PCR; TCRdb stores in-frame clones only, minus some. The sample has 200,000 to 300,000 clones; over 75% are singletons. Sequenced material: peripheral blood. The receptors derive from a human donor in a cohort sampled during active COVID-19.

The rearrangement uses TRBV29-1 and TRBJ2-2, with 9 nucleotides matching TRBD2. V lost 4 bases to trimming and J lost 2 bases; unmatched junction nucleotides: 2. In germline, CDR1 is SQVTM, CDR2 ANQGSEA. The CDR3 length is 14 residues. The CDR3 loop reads CSVGLAVNTGELFF. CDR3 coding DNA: TGCAGCGTTGGACTAGCGGTAAACACCGGGGAGCTGTTTTTT.

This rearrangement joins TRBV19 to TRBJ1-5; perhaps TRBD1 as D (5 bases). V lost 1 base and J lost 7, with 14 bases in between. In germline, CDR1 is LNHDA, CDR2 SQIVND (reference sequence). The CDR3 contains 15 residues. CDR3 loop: CASSIGRGPQQPQHF. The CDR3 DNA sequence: TGTGCCAGTAGTATAGGGAGGGGACCTCAACAGCCCCAGCATTTT.

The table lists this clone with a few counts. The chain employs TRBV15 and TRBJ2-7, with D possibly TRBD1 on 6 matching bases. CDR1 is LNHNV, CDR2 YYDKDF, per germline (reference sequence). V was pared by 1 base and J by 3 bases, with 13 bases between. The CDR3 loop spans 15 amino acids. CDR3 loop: CATSRVPDRYYEQYF. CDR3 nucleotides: TGTGCCACCAGCAGAGTACCGGACAGATACTACGAGCAGTACTTC.

This CDR3 reads CASSEEQGMFYEQYF. The CDR3 DNA follows: TGTGCCAGCAGTGAAGAGCAGGGAATGTTCTACGAGCAGTACTTC. The J gene is TRBJ2-7, the V gene TRBV6-1; TRBD1 is a possible D gene (5 bases). Germline-derived CDR1 and CDR2 are MNHNS and SASEGT. V was clipped by 1 base and J by 3 bases, with 13 bases between them. The CDR3 is 15 residues long.

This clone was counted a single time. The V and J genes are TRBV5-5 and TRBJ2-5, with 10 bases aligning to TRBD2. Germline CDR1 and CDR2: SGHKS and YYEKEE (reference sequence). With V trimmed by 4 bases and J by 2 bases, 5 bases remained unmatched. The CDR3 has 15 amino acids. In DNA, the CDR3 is TGTGCCAGCAGCATACTAGCGGGGTTACAAGAGACCCAGTACTTC. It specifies CASSILAGLQETQYF.

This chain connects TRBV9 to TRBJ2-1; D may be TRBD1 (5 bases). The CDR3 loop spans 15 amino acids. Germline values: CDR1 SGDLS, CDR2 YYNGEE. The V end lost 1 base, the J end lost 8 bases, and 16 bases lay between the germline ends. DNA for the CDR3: TGTGCCAGCAGCGTACAGGGCCTAACGACGCATGAGCAGTTCTTC. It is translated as CASSVQGLTTHEQFF.

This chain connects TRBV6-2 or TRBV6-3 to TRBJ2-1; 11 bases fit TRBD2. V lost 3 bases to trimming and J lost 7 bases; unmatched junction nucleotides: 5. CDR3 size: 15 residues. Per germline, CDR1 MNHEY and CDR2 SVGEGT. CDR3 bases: TGTGCCAGCAGTTATTCTAGCGGGGGGCAGAATGAGCAGTTCTTC. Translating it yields CASSYSSGGQNEQFF.

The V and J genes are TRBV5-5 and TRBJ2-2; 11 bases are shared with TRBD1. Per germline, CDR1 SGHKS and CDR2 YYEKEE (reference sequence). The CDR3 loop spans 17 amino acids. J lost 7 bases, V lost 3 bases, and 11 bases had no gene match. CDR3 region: CASSSRQGQGGHGELFF. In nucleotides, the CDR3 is TGTGCCAGCAGCTCGCGCCAGGGACAGGGGGGGCACGGGGAGCTGTTTTTT.

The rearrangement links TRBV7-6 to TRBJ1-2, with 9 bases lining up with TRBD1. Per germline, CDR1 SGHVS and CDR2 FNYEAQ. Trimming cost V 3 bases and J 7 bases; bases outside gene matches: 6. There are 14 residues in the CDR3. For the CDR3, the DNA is TGTGCCAGCAGCTTGGACAGGGGACGCGGTGGCTACACCTTC. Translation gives CASSLDRGRGGYTF.

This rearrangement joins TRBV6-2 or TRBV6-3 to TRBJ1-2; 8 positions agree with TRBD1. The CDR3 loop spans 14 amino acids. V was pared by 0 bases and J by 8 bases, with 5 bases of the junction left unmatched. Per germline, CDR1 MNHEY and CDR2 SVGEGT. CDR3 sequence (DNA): TGTGCCAGCAGTTACTCCCCAGGGGGCAACGGCTACACCTTC. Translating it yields CASSYSPGGNGYTF.

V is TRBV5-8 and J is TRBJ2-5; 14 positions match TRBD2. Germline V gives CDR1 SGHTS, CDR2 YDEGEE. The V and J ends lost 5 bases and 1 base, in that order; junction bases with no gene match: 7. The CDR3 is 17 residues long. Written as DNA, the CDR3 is TGTGCCAGCAGTACCGGGACTAGCGGGAGATTCCAAGAGACCCAGTACTTC. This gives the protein CASSTGTSGRFQETQYF.

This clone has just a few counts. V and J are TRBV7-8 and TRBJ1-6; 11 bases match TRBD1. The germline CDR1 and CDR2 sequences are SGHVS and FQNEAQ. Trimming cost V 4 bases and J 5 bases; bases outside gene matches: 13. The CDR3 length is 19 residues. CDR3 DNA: TGTGCCAGCAGCTCAACAAGGAGGACAGGGGGCGGCCATAATTCACCCCTCCACTTT. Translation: CASSSTRRTGGGHNSPLHF.

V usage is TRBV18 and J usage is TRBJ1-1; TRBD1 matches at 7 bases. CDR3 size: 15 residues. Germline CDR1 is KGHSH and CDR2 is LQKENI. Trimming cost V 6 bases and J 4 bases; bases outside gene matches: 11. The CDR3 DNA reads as TGTGCCAGCTCGCCGGCCGGGACAGTCGGCACTGAAGCTTTCTTT. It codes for CASSPAGTVGTEAFF.

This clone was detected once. The CDR3 sequence: CASPPAGVLGDTEAFF. DNA for the CDR3: TGTGCCAGCCCCCCGGCAGGGGTCCTGGGGGACACTGAAGCTTTCTTT. This chain links TRBV28 with TRBJ1-1; perhaps TRBD1 as D (6 bases). Germline assignment: CDR1 MDHEN and CDR2 SYDVKM. The CDR3 totals 16 residues. Trimming took 8 bases from V and 3 from J, leaving 22 bases between them.

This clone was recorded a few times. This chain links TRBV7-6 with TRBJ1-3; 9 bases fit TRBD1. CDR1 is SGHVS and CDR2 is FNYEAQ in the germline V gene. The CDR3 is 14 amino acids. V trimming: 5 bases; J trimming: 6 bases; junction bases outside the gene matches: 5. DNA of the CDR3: TGTGCCAGCAGCCCCGGGACAGGGTTAAACACCATATATTTT. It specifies CASSPGTGLNTIYF.

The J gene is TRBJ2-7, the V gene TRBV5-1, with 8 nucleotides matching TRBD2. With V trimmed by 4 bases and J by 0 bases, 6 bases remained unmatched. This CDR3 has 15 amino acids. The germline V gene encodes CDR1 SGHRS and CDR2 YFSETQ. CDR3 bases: TGCGCCAGCAGCCCCACGGGGGGGCGCTCCTACGAGCAGTACTTC. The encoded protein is CASSPTGGRSYEQYF.

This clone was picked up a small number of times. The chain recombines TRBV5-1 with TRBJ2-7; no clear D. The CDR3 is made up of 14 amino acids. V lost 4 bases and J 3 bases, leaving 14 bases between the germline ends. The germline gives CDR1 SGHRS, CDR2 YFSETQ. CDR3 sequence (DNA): TGCGCCAGCAGCAGAAGGCAGGCTGGCTACGAGCAGTACTTC. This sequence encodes CASSRRQAGYEQYF.

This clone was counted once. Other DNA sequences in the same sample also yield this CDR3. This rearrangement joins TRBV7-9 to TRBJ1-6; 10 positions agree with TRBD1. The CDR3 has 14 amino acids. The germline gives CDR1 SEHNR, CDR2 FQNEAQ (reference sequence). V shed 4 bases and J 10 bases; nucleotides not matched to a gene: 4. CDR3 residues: CASSSGQGNSPLHF. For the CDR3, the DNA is TGTGCCAGCAGCTCGGGACAGGGGAACTCACCCCTCCACTTT.

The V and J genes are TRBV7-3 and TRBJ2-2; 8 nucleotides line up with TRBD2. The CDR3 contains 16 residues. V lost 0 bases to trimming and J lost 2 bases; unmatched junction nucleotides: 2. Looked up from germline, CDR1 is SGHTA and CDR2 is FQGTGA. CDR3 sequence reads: CASSLTAGGNTGELFF. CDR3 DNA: TGTGCCAGCAGCTTAACGGCGGGAGGTAACACCGGGGAGCTGTTTTTT.

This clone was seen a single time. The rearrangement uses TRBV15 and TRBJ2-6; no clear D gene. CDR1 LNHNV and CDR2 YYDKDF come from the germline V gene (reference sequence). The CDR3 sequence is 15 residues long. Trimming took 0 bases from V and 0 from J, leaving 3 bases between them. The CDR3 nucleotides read TGTGCCACCAGCAGAGAGAGCTCTGGGGCCAACGTCCTGACTTTC. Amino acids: CATSRESSGANVLTF.

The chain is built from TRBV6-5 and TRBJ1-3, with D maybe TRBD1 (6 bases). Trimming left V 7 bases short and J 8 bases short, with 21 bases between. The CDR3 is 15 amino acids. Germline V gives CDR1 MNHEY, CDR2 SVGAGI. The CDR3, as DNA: TGTGCCAGCAAGGTCGGGGGCACCGGGGGGGACACCATATATTTT. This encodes CASKVGGTGGDTIYF.

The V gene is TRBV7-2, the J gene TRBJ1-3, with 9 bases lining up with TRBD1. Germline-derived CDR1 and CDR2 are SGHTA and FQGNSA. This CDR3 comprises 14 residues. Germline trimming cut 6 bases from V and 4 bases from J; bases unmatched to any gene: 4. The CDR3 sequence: CASSTGGLGNTIYF. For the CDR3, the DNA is TGTGCCAGCAGTACAGGGGGCTTGGGAAACACCATATATTTT.

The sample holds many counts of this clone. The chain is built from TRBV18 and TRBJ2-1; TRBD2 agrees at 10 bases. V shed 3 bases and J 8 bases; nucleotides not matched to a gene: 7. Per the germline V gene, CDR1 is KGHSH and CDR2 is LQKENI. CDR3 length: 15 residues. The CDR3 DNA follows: TGTGCCAGCTCACCCGGGACTAGCGTTTTCGATGAGCAGTTCTTC. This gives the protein CASSPGTSVFDEQFF.

CDR3 amino acids: CASSQYLGRGTSTDTQYF. The CDR3 coding sequence is TGTGCCAGCAGCCAGTACCTTGGGAGGGGGACTAGCACAGATACGCAGTATTTT. The rearrangement joins TRBV3-1 (or the pseudogene TRBV3-2) to TRBJ2-3; weak D call: TRBD2 (7 bases). Germline CDR1 LGHDT, CDR2 YNNKEL (reference sequence). V lost 3 bases, J lost 0 bases, and 19 bases lay in between. This CDR3 has 18 residues.

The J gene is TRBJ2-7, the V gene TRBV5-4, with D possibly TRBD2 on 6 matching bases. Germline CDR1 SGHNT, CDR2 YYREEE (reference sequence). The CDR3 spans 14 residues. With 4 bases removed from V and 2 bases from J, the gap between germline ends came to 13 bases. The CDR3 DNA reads TGTGCCAGCAGCCCTTGGACGGGAGCCTACGAGCAGTACTTC. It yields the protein CASSPWTGAYEQYF.

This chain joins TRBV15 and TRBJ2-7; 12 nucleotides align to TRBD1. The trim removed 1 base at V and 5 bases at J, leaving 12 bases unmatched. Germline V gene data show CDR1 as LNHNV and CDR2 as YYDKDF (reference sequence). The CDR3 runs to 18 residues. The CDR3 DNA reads TGTGCCACCAGCAGAGGCCGGGGGGGACAGGGGGCCGCAAACGAGCAGTACTTC. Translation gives CATSRGRGGQGAANEQYF.

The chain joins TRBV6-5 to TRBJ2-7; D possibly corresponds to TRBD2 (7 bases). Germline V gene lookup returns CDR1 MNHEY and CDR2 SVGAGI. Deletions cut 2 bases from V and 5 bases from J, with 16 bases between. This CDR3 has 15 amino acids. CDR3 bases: TGTGCCAGCAGTTACGGGCGGGGGCAGGTCCACGAGCAGTACTTC. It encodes CASSYGRGQVHEQYF.

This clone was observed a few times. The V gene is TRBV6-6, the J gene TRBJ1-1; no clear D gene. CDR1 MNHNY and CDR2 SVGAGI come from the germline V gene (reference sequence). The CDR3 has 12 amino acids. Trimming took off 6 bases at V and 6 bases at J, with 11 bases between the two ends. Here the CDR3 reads CASSPELSEAFF. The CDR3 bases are TGTGCCAGCAGCCCTGAGTTATCTGAAGCTTTCTTT.

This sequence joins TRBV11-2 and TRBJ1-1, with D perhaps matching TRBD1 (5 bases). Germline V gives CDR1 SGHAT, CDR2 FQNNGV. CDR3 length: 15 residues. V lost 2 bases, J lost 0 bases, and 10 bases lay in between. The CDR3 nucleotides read TGTGCCAGCAGCTTAATGGGGGGAATGAACACTGAAGCTTTCTTT. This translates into CASSLMGGMNTEAFF.